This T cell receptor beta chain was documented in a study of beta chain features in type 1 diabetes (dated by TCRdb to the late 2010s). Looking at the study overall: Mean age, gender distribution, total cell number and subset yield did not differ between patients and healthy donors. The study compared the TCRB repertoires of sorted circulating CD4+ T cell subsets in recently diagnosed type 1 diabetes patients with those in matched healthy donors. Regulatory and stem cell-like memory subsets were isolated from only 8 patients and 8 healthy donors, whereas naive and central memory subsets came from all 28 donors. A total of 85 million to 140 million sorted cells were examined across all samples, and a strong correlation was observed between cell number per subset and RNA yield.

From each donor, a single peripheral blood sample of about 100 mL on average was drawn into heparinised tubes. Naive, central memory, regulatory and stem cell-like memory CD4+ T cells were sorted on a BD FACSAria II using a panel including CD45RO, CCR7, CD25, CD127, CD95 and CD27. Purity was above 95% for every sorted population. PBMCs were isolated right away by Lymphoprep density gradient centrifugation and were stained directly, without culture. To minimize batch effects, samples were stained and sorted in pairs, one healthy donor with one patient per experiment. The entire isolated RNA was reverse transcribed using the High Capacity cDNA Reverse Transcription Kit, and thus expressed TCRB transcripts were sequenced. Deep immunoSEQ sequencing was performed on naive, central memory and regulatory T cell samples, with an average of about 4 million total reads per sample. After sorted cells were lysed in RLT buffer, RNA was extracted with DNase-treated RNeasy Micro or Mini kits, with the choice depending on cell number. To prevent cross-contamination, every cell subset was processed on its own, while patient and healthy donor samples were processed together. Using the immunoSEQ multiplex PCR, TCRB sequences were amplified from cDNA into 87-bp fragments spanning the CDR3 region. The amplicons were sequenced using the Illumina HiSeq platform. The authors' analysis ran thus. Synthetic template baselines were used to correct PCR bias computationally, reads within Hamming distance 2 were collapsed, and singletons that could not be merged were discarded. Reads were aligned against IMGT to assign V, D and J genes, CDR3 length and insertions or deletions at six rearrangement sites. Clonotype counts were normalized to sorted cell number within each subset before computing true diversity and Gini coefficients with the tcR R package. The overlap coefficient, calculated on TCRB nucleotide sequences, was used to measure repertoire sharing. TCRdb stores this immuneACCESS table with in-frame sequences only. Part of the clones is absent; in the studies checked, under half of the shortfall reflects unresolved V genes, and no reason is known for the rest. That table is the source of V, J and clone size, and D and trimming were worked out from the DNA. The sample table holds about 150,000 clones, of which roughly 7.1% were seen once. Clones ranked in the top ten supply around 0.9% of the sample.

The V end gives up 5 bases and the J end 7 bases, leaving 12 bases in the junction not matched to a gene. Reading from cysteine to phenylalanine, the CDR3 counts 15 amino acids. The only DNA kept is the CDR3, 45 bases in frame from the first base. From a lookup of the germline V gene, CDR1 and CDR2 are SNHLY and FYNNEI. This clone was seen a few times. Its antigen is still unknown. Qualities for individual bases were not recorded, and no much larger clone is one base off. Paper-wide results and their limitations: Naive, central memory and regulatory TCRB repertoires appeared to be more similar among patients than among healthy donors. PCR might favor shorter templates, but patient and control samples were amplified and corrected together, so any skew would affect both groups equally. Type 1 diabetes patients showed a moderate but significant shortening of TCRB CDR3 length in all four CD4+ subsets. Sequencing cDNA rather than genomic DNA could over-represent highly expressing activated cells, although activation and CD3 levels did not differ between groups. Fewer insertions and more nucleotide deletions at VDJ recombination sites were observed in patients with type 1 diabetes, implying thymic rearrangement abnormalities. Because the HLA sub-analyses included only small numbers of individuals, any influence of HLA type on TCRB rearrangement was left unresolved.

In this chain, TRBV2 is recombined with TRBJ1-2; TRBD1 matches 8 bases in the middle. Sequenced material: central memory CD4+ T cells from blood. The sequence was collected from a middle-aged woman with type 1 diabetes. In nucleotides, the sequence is TGTGCCAGCAGTCCACTGCCGACAGGGGATGTTGGCTACACCTTC. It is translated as CASSPLPTGDVGYTF.